This T cell receptor (beta chain) derives from a study of blood T cell repertoires in COVID-19. About the study: The origin of the acute and convalescent COVID-19 samples was the United States, Italy and Spain.

CDR1 and CDR2 (germline): MDHEN, SYDVKM. This CDR3 has 16 amino acids. Trimming left V 7 bases short and J 1 base short, with 19 bases between. It was during active infection that Seattle patients were enrolled and then longitudinally followed. Profiled with immunoSEQ multiplex PCR; TCRdb holds only in-frame clones, not every one. The table has about half a million clones, 80% to 90% seen once. Sequenced input: peripheral blood. This rearrangement joins TRBV28 to TRBJ1-2; no definite D call. This receptor was identified in a man aged 18 to 29 with COVID-19, enrolled during active disease. CDR3 DNA sequence: TGTGCCAGCAAAGGTGGATCTGCGGGGATTAACTATGGCTACACCTTC. Translation: CASKGGSAGINYGYTF.